This T cell receptor (beta chain) was identified in a study of T-cell reconstitution after alpha-beta-depleted transplantation in children. Findings and limits, study-wide: Reports say that about two months after transplant, the alpha-beta T cells came out of several hundred graft clones that had expanded. Newly produced T cells mostly provided counts and TCRbeta diversity after one year, as hyperexpanded clones declined.

During its preparation, the TCRbeta library received unique molecular identifiers. Via MiXCR, TCRdb re-called the PCR reads, giving one row per CDR3 protein. The table records about 300,000 distinct CDR3 sequences, 7.5% to 9% of them present only once. This clonotype was found many times. The antigen is unknown. Trimming cost V 2 bases and J 2 bases; bases outside gene matches: 4. The CDR3 sequence is 17 residues long. CDR1 MNHEY and CDR2 SVGAGI come from the germline V gene. The rearrangement links TRBV6-5 to TRBJ1-3; 12 nucleotides agree with TRBD1. The clonotype comes from a female patient aged 2 to 10 who had a stem cell transplant for Fanconi anemia, so the T cells may come from the graft donor. This sample comprised peripheral blood, obtained 360 days after TCRalphabeta/CD19-depleted stem cell transplant. The CDR3, as DNA: TGTGCCAGCAGTTACCCGGGACAGGGGGCGGCTGGAAACACCATATATTTT. Translating it yields CASSYPGQGAAGNTIYF.